The sequence of this T cell receptor (beta chain) was determined in a study of T-cell reconstitution after alpha-beta-depleted transplantation in children. Findings and limits, study-wide: A year post-transplant, T-cell counts and diversity derived mostly from newly produced T cells.

Unique molecular identifiers tagged the TCRbeta library. TCRdb independently ran MiXCR on the PCR reads; one entry per CDR3 protein. Here the sample spans about 170,000 distinct CDR3 sequences, 11% being singletons. V lost 0 bases and J 1 base, leaving 7 bases between the germline ends. The CDR3 is 14 amino acids. Germline CDR1 is DFQATT and CDR2 is SNEGSKA (reference sequence). The sample holds one count of this clonotype. The antigen remains undetermined. The chain uses TRBV20-1 and TRBJ1-5, with D tentatively TRBD1 (5 bases). This specimen consisted of PBMCs, obtained before TCRalphabeta/CD19-depleted stem cell transplant. The sequence came from a boy aged 2 to 9 with acute myeloid leukemia, due to receive a stem cell transplant. The CDR3 coding sequence is TGCAGTGCTAGAGATCGGGACAGCAATCAGCCCCAGCATTTT. It encodes CSARDRDSNQPQHF.